This is a list of T cell receptor beta chains from one sample in a study of cytomegalovirus exposure and HLA in healthy donors. The assay was immunoSEQ multiplex PCR, and TCRdb's table has in-frame clones only and misses some. The data hold 58,000 or so clones, with less than 75% observed a single time. Source material: PBMCs. The receptors stem from a man aged 50 to 59 in good health and CMV-seropositive. Both conserved end residues are part of each CDR3. The order of the fields is CDR3 protein, CDR3 DNA, J gene, D gene, clone size, V gene. A D gene is named only where the DNA matches it firmly. Size is stated for part of the rows, as once, few or many counts, or as a class when the clone is expanded.

CDR3: CASSQAGPDTQYF; DNA: TGTGCCAGCAGCCAGGCAGGGCCAGATACGCAGTATTTT; J: TRBJ2-3; D: -; size: -; V: TRBV11-2
CDR3: CASSPRTSGGDEQFF; DNA: TGTGCCAGCAGCCCCCGGACTAGCGGGGGGGATGAGCAGTTCTTC; J: TRBJ2-1; D: TRBD2; size: -; V: TRBV9
CDR3: CAIRATRAGEVSQYF; DNA: TGTGCCATCAGGGCGACTAGGGCGGGAGAGGTATCGCAGTACTTC; J: TRBJ2-7; D: TRBD2; size: -; V: TRBV10-3
CDR3: CASSPGLGGEQYF; DNA: TGTGCCAGCAGTCCGGGCTTAGGGGGCGAGCAGTACTTC; J: TRBJ2-7; D: -; size: -; V: TRBV27
CDR3: CASRTDNNSPLHF; DNA: TGTGCCAGCAGGACAGATAACAATTCACCCCTCCACTTT; J: TRBJ1-6; D: -; size: once; V: TRBV6-1
CDR3: CASSILAGVAETQYF; DNA: TGTGCCAGTAGTATCCTAGCGGGAGTCGCAGAGACCCAGTACTTC; J: TRBJ2-5; D: TRBD2; size: -; V: TRBV19
CDR3: CASSSPRSQGSEKLFF; DNA: TGTGCCAGCAGCTCGCCCCGGTCACAGGGTAGTGAAAAACTGTTTTTT; J: TRBJ1-4; D: -; size: once; V: TRBV5-6
CDR3: CASSLATSGQETQYF; DNA: TGTGCCAGCAGCTTAGCGACTAGCGGCCAAGAGACCCAGTACTTC; J: TRBJ2-5; D: TRBD2; size: -; V: TRBV7-7
CDR3: CASSSAAASKLLQYEQYF; DNA: TGTGCCAGCAGCTCCGCCGCGGCTAGCAAGCTCCTACAGTACGAGCAGTACTTC; J: TRBJ2-7; D: -; size: -; V: TRBV7-8
CDR3: CASSFDEKLFF; DNA: TGCGCCAGCAGCTTCGATGAAAAACTGTTTTTT; J: TRBJ1-4; D: -; size: few; V: TRBV5-1
CDR3: CASLSRSTNEKLFF; DNA: TGTGCCAGTTTAAGCCGGTCAACTAATGAAAAACTGTTTTTT; J: TRBJ1-4; D: -; size: few; V: TRBV6-6
CDR3: CASSLSSGAEKLFF; DNA: TGTGCCAGCAGTTTAAGTTCAGGGGCGGAAAAACTGTTTTTT; J: TRBJ1-4; D: -; size: -; V: TRBV27
CDR3: CASGTESSYEQYF; DNA: TGTGCCAGCGGTACAGAGAGTAGCTACGAGCAGTACTTC; J: TRBJ2-7; D: -; size: many; V: TRBV4-2
CDR3: CASSQEGTSGQETQYF; DNA: TGCGCCAGCAGCCAAGAAGGTACTAGCGGCCAAGAGACCCAGTACTTC; J: TRBJ2-5; D: TRBD2; size: -; V: TRBV4-1
CDR3: CSVGGGGVDIQYF; DNA: TGCAGCGTTGGGGGTGGGGGGGTGGACATTCAGTACTTC; J: TRBJ2-4; D: TRBD2; size: -; V: TRBV29-1
CDR3: CASSPSGTDYGYTF; DNA: TGTGCCAGCAGCCCGAGTGGGACAGACTATGGCTACACCTTC; J: TRBJ1-2; D: TRBD1; size: -; V: TRBV7-9
CDR3: CASSPQTAAYEQYF; DNA: TGTGCCAGCTCACCACAGACTGCAGCCTACGAGCAGTACTTC; J: TRBJ2-7; D: -; size: -; V: TRBV18
CDR3: CASSLGGNTIYF; DNA: TGTGCCAGCAGCCTAGGTGGAAACACCATATATTTT; J: TRBJ1-3; D: -; size: few; V: TRBV5-4
CDR3: CASSSLDRGGNEQFF; DNA: TGTGCCAGCAGCTCCTTAGACAGGGGAGGCAATGAGCAGTTCTTC; J: TRBJ2-1; D: TRBD1; size: once; V: TRBV7-9
CDR3: CAWRGTRNTEAFF; DNA: TGTGCCTGGAGGGGCACAAGGAACACTGAAGCTTTCTTT; J: TRBJ1-1; D: -; size: -; V: TRBV30
CDR3: CASSLGIAGGYGYTF; DNA: TGTGCCAGCAGCTTGGGAATTGCAGGGGGTTATGGCTACACCTTC; J: TRBJ1-2; D: TRBD1; size: few; V: TRBV5-4
CDR3: CASSGWTGRDLGNTIYF; DNA: TGCGCCAGCAGTGGGTGGACAGGAAGGGATCTTGGAAACACCATATATTTT; J: TRBJ1-3; D: TRBD1; size: -; V: TRBV10-2
CDR3: CASSRPVWEGSTGELFF; DNA: TGTGCCAGCAGCCGCCCGGTCTGGGAAGGGAGCACCGGGGAGCTGTTTTTT; J: TRBJ2-2; D: -; size: -; V: TRBV7-8
CDR3: CASSLAASGVANTGELFF; DNA: TGTGCCAGCAGCTTGGCGGCTAGCGGGGTTGCGAACACCGGGGAGCTGTTTTTT; J: TRBJ2-2; D: TRBD2; size: -; V: TRBV5-4
CDR3: CASSLGAGSSYEQYF; DNA: TGTGCCAGCAGTTTAGGGGCGGGAAGCTCCTACGAGCAGTACTTC; J: TRBJ2-7; D: -; size: -; V: TRBV27
CDR3: CASSLEGSGGYEQYF; DNA: TGTGCCAGCAGCTTGGAGGGTAGCGGGGGATACGAGCAGTACTTC; J: TRBJ2-7; D: TRBD2; size: few; V: TRBV5-4
CDR3: CASSKSGVANTEAFF; DNA: TGTGCCAGCAGTAAGTCAGGGGTGGCGAACACTGAAGCTTTCTTT; J: TRBJ1-1; D: -; size: few; V: TRBV6-5
CDR3: CASSLAGGPDEQFF; DNA: TGCGCCAGCAGCTTAGCGGGAGGGCCTGATGAGCAGTTCTTC; J: TRBJ2-1; D: TRBD2; size: once; V: TRBV5-1
CDR3: CASSMAVADSYEQYF; DNA: TGTGCCAGTAGTATGGCGGTGGCAGATTCCTACGAGCAGTACTTC; J: TRBJ2-7; D: -; size: once; V: TRBV19
CDR3: CASSEALMTGWGNQPQHF; DNA: TGTGCCAGCAGTGAAGCCCTAATGACAGGGTGGGGCAATCAGCCCCAGCATTTT; J: TRBJ1-5; D: TRBD1; size: -; V: TRBV6-1
CDR3: CASRDRKIRFNEQFF; DNA: TGTGCCAGCCGGGACAGGAAGATTAGGTTCAATGAGCAGTTCTTC; J: TRBJ2-1; D: TRBD1; size: -; V: TRBV27
CDR3: CASSQDSGVSYEQYF; DNA: TGCGCCAGCAGCCAAGACTCCGGGGTCTCCTACGAGCAGTACTTC; J: TRBJ2-7; D: -; size: -; V: TRBV4-3
CDR3: CASSEVRDGYTF; DNA: TGTGCCAGCAGTGAAGTGCGGGATGGCTACACCTTC; J: TRBJ1-2; D: -; size: -; V: TRBV6-1
CDR3: CASSFRHPAEQYF; DNA: TGTGCCAGCAGCTTTCGACACCCCGCCGAGCAGTACTTC; J: TRBJ2-7; D: -; size: -; V: TRBV11-2
CDR3: CATSRDQGFGELFF; DNA: TGTGCCACCAGCAGAGATCAGGGTTTTGGGGAGCTGTTTTTT; J: TRBJ2-2; D: -; size: -; V: TRBV15
CDR3: CASSVGQGSNQPQHF; DNA: TGTGCCAGCAGCGTAGGACAGGGGAGCAATCAGCCCCAGCATTTT; J: TRBJ1-5; D: TRBD1; size: -; V: TRBV9
CDR3: CSVSFGGTGGGQPQHF; DNA: TGCAGCGTTTCTTTCGGAGGCACAGGGGGCGGTCAGCCCCAGCATTTT; J: TRBJ1-5; D: TRBD1; size: -; V: TRBV29-1
CDR3: CASSPRSGGVSYNEQFF; DNA: TGTGCCAGCAGCCCAAGAAGCGGGGGGGTCTCCTACAATGAGCAGTTCTTC; J: TRBJ2-1; D: TRBD2; size: -; V: TRBV5-4
CDR3: CASSLESLAAGEQYF; DNA: TGTGCCAGCAGCTTAGAGTCCCTAGCGGCGGGGGAGCAGTACTTC; J: TRBJ2-7; D: TRBD2; size: -; V: TRBV7-8
CDR3: CASSLEGQLSPGYTF; DNA: TGTGCCAGCAGCTTAGAGGGACAGCTATCGCCCGGCTACACCTTC; J: TRBJ1-2; D: TRBD1; size: few; V: TRBV7-2
CDR3: CASSLGGLGTEAFF; DNA: TGTGCCAGCAGCTTAGGGGGGCTAGGCACTGAAGCTTTCTTT; J: TRBJ1-1; D: -; size: -; V: TRBV7-2
CDR3: CASSRGRVLMNTEAFF; DNA: TGCGCCAGCAGCCGGGGCAGGGTTCTGATGAACACTGAAGCTTTCTTT; J: TRBJ1-1; D: -; size: few; V: TRBV4-1
CDR3: CASSFAAWDSNEQFF; DNA: TGTGCCAGCAGCTTTGCCGCCTGGGACTCCAATGAGCAGTTCTTC; J: TRBJ2-1; D: -; size: once; V: TRBV7-6
CDR3: CASSQDYEQYF; DNA: TGCGCCAGCAGCCAGGACTACGAGCAGTACTTC; J: TRBJ2-7; D: -; size: once; V: TRBV5-1
CDR3: CATSRDGSGGELSSYNSPLHF; DNA: TGTGCCACCAGCAGAGATGGGTCAGGGGGCGAACTGAGCTCCTATAATTCACCCCTCCACTTT; J: TRBJ1-6; D: TRBD1; size: -; V: TRBV15
CDR3: CASTPGLAGGLGSYNEQFF; DNA: TGTGCCAGCACCCCGGGACTAGCGGGGGGGCTTGGCTCCTACAATGAGCAGTTCTTC; J: TRBJ2-1; D: TRBD2; size: -; V: TRBV9
CDR3: CASSSGQVNTGELFF; DNA: TGCGCCAGCAGCTCAGGACAGGTTAACACCGGGGAGCTGTTTTTT; J: TRBJ2-2; D: TRBD1; size: -; V: TRBV5-1
CDR3: CASSPYATEAFF; DNA: TGTGCCAGCAGCCCCTATGCGACTGAAGCTTTCTTT; J: TRBJ1-1; D: -; size: -; V: TRBV7-2
CDR3: CASSSVRQETQYF; DNA: TGCGCCAGCAGCTCCGTCCGGCAAGAGACCCAGTACTTC; J: TRBJ2-5; D: -; size: -; V: TRBV5-1
CDR3: CACLGSRHNSYEQYF; DNA: TGTGCCTGTCTCGGCAGCCGACACAACTCCTACGAGCAGTACTTC; J: TRBJ2-7; D: -; size: few; V: TRBV30
CDR3: CASSTRGWETQYF; DNA: TGTGCCAGCAGTACCCGGGGGTGGGAGACCCAGTACTTC; J: TRBJ2-5; D: -; size: -; V: TRBV27
CDR3: CASSQDWDKQFF; DNA: TGTGCCAGCAGTCAGGACTGGGATAAGCAGTTCTTC; J: TRBJ2-1; D: -; size: -; V: TRBV27
CDR3: CASSQDWGGESNSNQPQHF; DNA: TGTGCCAGCAGCCAAGATTGGGGCGGGGAAAGTAATAGCAATCAGCCCCAGCATTTT; J: TRBJ1-5; D: -; size: -; V: TRBV4-2